The present TCR beta chain was sequenced within a study of vaccination and CD4 T cells after COVID-19. At the level of the study: Control cultures, each given a CEFX pool, an HIV-1 Nef pool, or no peptide, were included. Whole-study findings and limits: Clonotypes reactive to SARS-CoV-2 had a median that went up from roughly 21 to 40, but not significantly.

Indicated treatment: roughly 10-day PBMC culture with coronavirus spike peptide pools or control peptides (ViraFEST assay). This clonotype was picked up a small number of times. Its antigen is not identified. The V end lost 5 bases, the J end lost 5 bases, and 9 bases lay between the germline ends. Germline lookup yields CDR1 DFQATT and CDR2 SNEGSKA (reference sequence). CDR3 length: 11 residues. Cultured CD4+ T-cell DNA underwent Oncomine TCR Beta short-read sequencing. Each CDR3 protein is one row after TCRdb ran MiXCR on the PCR reads. The table lists under 20,000 distinct CDR3 sequences, nearly 55% of them singletons.

The chain recombines TRBV20-1 with TRBJ1-1; D gene ambiguous. The source was CD4+ T cells from blood, cultured in vitro, collected before SARS-CoV-2 vaccination. The sequence came from a human donor who had recovered from COVID-19. CDR3 nucleotides: TGCAGTGCTCCCAAGGCAACTGAAGCTTTCTTT. Amino acid sequence: CSAPKATEAFF.